This section outlines one T cell receptor (beta chain) sequence together with its context. The antigen remains undetermined. With a much larger clone just one base away, this may be a read error. No conserved phenylalanine or tryptophan is present at the end of the CDR3, so a read error is the likely explanation. The lymph nodes were axillary draining lymph nodes from breast cancer patients. TCRdb reprocessed the multiplex PCR reads via MiXCR and lists one record per CDR3 protein. This sample yields about 130,000 distinct CDR3 sequences, of which 21% are seen a single time; 2% to 2.5% belongs to the top ten. The sample belongs to a study of breast tumors, draining lymph nodes, adjacent tissues. Findings and limits, study-wide: Tumor TCR diversity was below lymph nodes but above nontumor tissue. Data fit most tumor T cells coming from lymph node, expanding in tumor.

What was sequenced was axillary lymph node tissue. The receptor's source is a female donor with breast cancer. Some clones in this sample may be carry-over from other donors' samples.

The CDR3 sequence: CASSYDQGRNQPQHS. CDR3 nucleotides: TGTGCCAGCAGTTACGATCAGGGAAGGAATCAGCCCCAGCATTCT. The gene calls are TRBV6-2 or TRBV6-3 and TRBJ1-5, with D possibly being TRBD1 (5 bases). Per the germline V gene, CDR1 is MNHEY and CDR2 is SVGEGT. Trimming removed 2 bases at V and 4 bases at J, with 12 bases between. The CDR3 has 15 amino acids.